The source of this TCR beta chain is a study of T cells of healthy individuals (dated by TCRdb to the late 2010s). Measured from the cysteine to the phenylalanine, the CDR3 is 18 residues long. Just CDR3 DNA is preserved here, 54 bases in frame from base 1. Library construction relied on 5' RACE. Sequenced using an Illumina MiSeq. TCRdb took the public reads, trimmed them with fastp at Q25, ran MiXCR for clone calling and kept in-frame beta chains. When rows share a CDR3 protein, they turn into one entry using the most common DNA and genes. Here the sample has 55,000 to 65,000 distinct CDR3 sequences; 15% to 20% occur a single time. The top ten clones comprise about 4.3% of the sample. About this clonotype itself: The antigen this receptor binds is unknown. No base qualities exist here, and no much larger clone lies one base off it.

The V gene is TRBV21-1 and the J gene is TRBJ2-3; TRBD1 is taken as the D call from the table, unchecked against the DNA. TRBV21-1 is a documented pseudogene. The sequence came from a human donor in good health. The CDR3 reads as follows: CASSKVRGQGASTDTQYF. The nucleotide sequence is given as TGTGCCAGCAGCAAAGTAAGAGGACAGGGGGCCAGCACAGATACGCAGTATTTT.